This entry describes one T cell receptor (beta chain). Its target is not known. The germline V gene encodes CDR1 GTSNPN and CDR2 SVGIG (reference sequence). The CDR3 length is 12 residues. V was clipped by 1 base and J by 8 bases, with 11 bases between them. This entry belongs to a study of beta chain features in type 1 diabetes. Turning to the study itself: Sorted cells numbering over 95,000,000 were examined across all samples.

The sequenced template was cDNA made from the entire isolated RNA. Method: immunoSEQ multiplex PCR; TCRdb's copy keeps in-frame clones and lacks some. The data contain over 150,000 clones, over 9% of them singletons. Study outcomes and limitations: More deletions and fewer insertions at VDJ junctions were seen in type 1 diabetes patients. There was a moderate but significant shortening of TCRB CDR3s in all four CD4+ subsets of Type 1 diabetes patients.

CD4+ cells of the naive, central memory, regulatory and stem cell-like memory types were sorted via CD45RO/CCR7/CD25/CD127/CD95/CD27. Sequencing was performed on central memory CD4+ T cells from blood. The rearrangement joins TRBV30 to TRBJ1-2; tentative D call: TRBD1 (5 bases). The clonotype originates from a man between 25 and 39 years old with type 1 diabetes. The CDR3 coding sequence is TGTGCCTGGAGTGATGGGACTGGGGGCTACACCTTC. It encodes CAWSDGTGGYTF.